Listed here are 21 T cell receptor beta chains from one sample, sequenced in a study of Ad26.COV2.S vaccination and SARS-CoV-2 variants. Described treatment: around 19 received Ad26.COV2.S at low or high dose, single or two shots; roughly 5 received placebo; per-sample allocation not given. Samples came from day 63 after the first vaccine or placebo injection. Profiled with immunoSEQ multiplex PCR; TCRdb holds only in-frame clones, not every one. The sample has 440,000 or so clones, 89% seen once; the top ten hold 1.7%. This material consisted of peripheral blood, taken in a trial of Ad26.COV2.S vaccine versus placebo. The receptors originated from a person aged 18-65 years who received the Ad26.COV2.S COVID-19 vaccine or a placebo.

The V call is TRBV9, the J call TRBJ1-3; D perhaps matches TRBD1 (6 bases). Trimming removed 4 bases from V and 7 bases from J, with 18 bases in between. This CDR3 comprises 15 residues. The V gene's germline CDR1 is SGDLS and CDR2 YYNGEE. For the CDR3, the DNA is TGTGCCAGCAGCCCCCAACCGGAGGGGGGCAACACCATATATTTT. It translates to CASSPQPEGGNTIYF. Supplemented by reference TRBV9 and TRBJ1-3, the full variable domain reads DSGVTQTPKHLITATGQRVTLRCSPRSGDLSVYWYQQSLDQGLQFLIQYYNGEERAKGNILERFSAQQFPDLHSELNLSSLELGDSALYFCASSPQPEGGNTIYFGEGSWLTVV.

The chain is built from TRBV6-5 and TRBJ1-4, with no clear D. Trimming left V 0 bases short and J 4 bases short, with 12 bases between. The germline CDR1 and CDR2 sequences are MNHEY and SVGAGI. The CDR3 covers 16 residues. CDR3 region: CASSYSSGRRNEKLFF. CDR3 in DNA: TGTGCCAGCAGTTACTCGAGCGGGAGGCGTAATGAAAAACTGTTTTTT.

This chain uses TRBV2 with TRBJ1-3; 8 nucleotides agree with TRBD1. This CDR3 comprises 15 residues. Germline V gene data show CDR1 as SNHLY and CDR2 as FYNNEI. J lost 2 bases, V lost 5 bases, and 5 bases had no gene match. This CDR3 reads CASSIRTGPGNTIYF. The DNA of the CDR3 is TGTGCCAGCAGTATTCGGACAGGGCCTGGAAACACCATATATTTT.

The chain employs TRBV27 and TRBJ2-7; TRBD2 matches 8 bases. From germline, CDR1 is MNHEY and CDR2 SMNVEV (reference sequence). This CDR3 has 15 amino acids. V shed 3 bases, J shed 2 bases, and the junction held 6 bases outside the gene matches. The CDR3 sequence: CASSFGTRPPYEQYF. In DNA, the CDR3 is TGTGCCAGCAGTTTCGGGACTAGACCTCCCTACGAGCAGTACTTC.

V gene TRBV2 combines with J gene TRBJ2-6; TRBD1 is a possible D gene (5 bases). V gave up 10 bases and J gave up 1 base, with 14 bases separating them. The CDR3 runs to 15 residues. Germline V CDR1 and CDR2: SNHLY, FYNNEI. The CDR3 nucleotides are TGTGCCACTCCTGCCCCAGGGTCTGGGGCCAACGTCCTGACTTTC. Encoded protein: CATPAPGSGANVLTF.

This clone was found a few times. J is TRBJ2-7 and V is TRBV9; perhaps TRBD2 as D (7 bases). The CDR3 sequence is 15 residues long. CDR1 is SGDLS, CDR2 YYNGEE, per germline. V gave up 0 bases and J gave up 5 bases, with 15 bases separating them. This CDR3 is CASSVGGRGSDEQYF. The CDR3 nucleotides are TGTGCCAGCAGCGTAGGGGGGCGCGGGAGCGACGAGCAGTACTTC.

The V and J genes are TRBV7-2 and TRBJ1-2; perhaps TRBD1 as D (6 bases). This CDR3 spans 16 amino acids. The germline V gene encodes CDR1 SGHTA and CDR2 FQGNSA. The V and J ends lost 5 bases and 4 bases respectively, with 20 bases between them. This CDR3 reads CASSLPRGGRAYGYTF. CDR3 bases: TGTGCCAGCAGCCTCCCTCGGGGGGGCCGGGCCTATGGCTACACCTTC.

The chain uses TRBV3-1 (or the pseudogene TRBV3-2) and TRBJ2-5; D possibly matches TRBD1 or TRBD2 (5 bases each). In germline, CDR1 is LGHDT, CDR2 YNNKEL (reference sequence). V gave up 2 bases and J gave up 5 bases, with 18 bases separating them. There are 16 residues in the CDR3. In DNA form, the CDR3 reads TGTGCCAGCAGCCAACACGGGACCTTGAGAAGCGAGACCCAGTACTTC. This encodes CASSQHGTLRSETQYF.

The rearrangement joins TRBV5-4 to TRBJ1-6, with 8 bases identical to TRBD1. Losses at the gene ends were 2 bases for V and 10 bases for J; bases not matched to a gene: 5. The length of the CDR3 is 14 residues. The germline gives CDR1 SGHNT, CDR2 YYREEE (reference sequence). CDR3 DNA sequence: TGTGCCAGCAGCTTCAAAGGACAGGGATCACCCCTCCACTTT. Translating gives CASSFKGQGSPLHF.

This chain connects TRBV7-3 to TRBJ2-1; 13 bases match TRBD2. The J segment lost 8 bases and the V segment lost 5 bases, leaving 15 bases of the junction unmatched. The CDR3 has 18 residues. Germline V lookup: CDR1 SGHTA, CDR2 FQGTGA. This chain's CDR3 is CASSKGGPGLAGRDEQFF. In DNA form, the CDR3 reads TGTGCCAGCAGCAAAGGCGGCCCGGGACTAGCGGGACGCGATGAGCAGTTCTTC.

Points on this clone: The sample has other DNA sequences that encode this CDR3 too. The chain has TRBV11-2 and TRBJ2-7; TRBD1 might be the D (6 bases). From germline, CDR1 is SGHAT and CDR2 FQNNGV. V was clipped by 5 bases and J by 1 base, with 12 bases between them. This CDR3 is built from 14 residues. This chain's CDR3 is CASSRGQGSYEQYF. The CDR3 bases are TGTGCCAGCAGCCGAGGTCAGGGGTCCTACGAGCAGTACTTC.

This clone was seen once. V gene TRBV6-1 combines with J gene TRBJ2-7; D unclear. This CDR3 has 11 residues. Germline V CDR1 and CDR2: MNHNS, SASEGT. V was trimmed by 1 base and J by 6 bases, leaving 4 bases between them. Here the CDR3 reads CASSEGGEQYF. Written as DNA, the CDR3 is TGTGCCAGCAGTGAAGGGGGCGAGCAGTACTTC.

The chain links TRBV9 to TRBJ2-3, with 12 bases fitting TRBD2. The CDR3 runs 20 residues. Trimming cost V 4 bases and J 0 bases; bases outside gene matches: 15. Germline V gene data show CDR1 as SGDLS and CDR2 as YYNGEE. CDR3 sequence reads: CASSTTIPGLAGRSTDTQYF. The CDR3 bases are TGTGCCAGCAGCACCACGATCCCGGGACTAGCGGGCAGAAGCACAGATACGCAGTATTTT.

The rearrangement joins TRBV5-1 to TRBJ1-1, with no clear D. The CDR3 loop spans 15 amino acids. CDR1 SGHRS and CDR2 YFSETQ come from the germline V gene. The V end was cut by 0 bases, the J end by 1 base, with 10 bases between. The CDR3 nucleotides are TGCGCCAGCAGCTTGGCCGGAACCCCGAACACTGAAGCTTTCTTT. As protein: CASSLAGTPNTEAFF.

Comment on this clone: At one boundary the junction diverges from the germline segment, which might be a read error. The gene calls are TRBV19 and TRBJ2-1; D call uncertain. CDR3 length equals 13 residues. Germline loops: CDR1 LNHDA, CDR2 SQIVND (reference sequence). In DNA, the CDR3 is TGTGCCAGTAGTACGGACCGTGACAAGGAGCAGTTCTTC. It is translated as CASSTDRDKEQFF.

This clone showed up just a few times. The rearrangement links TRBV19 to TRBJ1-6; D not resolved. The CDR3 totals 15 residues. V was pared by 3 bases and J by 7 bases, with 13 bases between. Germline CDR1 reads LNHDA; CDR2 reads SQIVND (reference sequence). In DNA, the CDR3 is TGTGCCAGTAGTATGGAGGGTTTCGGGAATTCACCCCTCCACTTT. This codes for CASSMEGFGNSPLHF.

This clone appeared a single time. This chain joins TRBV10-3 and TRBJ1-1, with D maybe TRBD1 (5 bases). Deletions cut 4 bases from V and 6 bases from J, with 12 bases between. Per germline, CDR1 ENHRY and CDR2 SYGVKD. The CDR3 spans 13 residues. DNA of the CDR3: TGTGCCATCAGTGTCCGGGGGAGGGCTGAAGCTTTCTTT. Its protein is CAISVRGRAEAFF.

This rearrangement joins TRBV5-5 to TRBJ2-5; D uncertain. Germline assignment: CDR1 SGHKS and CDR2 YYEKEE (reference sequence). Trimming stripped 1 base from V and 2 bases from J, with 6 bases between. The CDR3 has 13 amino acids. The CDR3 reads CASSLKGQETQYF. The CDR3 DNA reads TGTGCCAGCAGCTTGAAAGGTCAAGAGACCCAGTACTTC.

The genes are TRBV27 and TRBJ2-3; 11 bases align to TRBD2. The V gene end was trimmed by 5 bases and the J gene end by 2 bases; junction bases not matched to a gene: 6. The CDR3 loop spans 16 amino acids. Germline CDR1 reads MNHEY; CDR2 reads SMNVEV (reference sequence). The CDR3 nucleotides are TGTGCCAGCAGTGCCCGACTAGCGGGACCCACAGATACGCAGTATTTT. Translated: CASSARLAGPTDTQYF.

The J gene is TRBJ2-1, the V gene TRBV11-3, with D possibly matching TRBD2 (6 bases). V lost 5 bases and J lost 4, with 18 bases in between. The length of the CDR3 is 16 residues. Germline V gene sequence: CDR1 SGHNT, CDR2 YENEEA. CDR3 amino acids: CASSRGASAEYNEQFF. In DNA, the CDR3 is TGTGCCAGCAGCAGGGGCGCTAGCGCTGAATACAATGAGCAGTTCTTC.

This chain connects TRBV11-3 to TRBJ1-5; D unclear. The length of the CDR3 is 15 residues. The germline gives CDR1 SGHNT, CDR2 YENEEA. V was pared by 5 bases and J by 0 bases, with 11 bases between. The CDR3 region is CASSPSRDSNQPQHF. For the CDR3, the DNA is TGTGCCAGCAGCCCCAGTAGGGATAGCAATCAGCCCCAGCATTTT.